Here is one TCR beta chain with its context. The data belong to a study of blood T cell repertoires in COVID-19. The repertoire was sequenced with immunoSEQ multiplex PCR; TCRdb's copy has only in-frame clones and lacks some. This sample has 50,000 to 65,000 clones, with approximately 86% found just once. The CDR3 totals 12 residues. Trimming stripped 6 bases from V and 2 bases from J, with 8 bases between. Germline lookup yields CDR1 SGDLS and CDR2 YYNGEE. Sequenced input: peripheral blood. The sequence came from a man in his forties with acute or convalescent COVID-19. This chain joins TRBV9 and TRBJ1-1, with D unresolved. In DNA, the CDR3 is TGTGCCAGCACAAACGGTAACACTGAAGCTTTCTTT. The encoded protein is CASTNGNTEAFF. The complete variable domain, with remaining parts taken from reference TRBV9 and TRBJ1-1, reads DSGVTQTPKHLITATGQRVTLRCSPRSGDLSVYWYQQSLDQGLQFLIQYYNGEERAKGNILERFSAQQFPDLHSELNLSSLELGDSALYFCASTNGNTEAFFGQGTRLTVV.